This is a list of T cell receptor beta chains from one sample in a study of shared clonotypes between healthy human individuals. Method: immunoSEQ multiplex PCR; TCRdb's copy keeps in-frame clones and lacks some. The table lists about 710,000 clones, 55% to 85% of them singletons. The sequencing input was memory CD4+ T cells sorted from blood. Receptors were obtained from a woman in her twenties or thirties in good health. The CDR3 runs from the conserved cysteine through the conserved F or W. The order of the fields is clone size, J gene, D gene, V gene, CDR3 protein, CDR3 DNA. The D gene is left open where the match is weak. Part of the rows lack a size; the others show once, few, many or a class for expanded clones.

few | TRBJ1-4 | NA | TRBV5-8 | CASSRPGRTDEKLFF | TGTGCCAGCAGCAGGCCGGGACGGACAGATGAAAAACTGTTTTTT
NA | TRBJ2-5 | NA | TRBV2 | CASSELRGAGETQYF | TGTGCCAGCAGTGAACTCCGGGGGGCAGGGGAGACCCAGTACTTC
NA | TRBJ2-2 | TRBD2 | TRBV5-1 | CASSFGTSASTGELFF | TGCGCCAGCAGCTTTGGAACTAGCGCCTCCACCGGGGAGCTGTTTTTT
few | TRBJ2-1 | NA | TRBV7-9 | CASSLFYNEQFF | TGTGCCAGCAGCTTATTTTACAATGAGCAGTTCTTC
few | TRBJ2-3 | TRBD2 | TRBV4-2 | CASSQDRAGGPLTQYF | TGTGCCAGCAGCCAAGATAGAGCGGGAGGGCCCCTCACGCAGTATTTT
NA | TRBJ1-6 | NA | TRBV5-1 | CASSLPGSSNSPLHF | TGCGCCAGCAGCTTGCCCGGCTCGTCAAATTCACCCCTCCACTTT
NA | TRBJ2-5 | NA | TRBV19 | CASSRTFQETQYF | TGTGCCAGTAGTCGGACTTTCCAAGAGACCCAGTACTTC
NA | TRBJ2-7 | NA | TRBV20-1 | CSARTQWEQYF | TGCAGTGCTAGAACTCAGTGGGAGCAGTACTTC
NA | TRBJ1-5 | NA | TRBV28 | CASRETGANQPQHF | TGTGCCAGCAGAGAAACAGGTGCTAATCAGCCCCAGCATTTT
NA | TRBJ2-1 | NA | TRBV11-2 | CASRYEQGTTSNEQFF | TGTGCCAGCAGATACGAACAGGGAACGACAAGCAATGAGCAGTTCTTC
few | TRBJ2-1 | NA | TRBV10-1 | CALGNEQFF | TGCGCCCTCGGTAATGAGCAGTTCTTC
NA | TRBJ1-2 | NA | TRBV19 | CASKGVLNYGYTF | TGTGCCAGTAAGGGCGTCCTCAACTATGGCTACACCTTC
NA | TRBJ2-5 | NA | TRBV7-9 | CASSSRRETQYF | TGTGCCAGCAGCTCCCGACGAGAGACCCAGTACTTC
few | TRBJ2-1 | NA | TRBV2 | CASSPPGLIRDEQFF | TGTGCCAGCAGCCCCCCAGGGCTGATCCGGGATGAGCAGTTCTTC
many | TRBJ2-1 | NA | TRBV20-1 | CSASGHYEQFF | TGCAGTGCTAGTGGACACTATGAGCAGTTCTTC
NA | TRBJ2-7 | TRBD2 | TRBV5-5 | CASSLGGGIVYEQYF | TGTGCCAGCAGCCTTGGCGGGGGGATAGTCTACGAGCAGTACTTC
few | TRBJ2-7 | NA | TRBV2 | CASSEQTEYAYEQYF | TGTGCCAGCAGTGAGCAGACAGAATACGCCTACGAGCAGTACTTC
once | TRBJ2-7 | NA | TRBV5-1 | CASSLGRAGRHEQYF | TGCGCCAGCAGCTTGGGGCGGGCCGGGAGACACGAGCAGTACTTC
few | TRBJ2-3 | NA | TRBV2 | CAGRAGADTQYF | TGTGCCGGACGCGCGGGGGCAGACACGCAGTATTTT
NA | TRBJ2-4 | TRBD1 | TRBV18 | CASSPLSGRQGIQYF | TGTGCCAGCTCACCATTATCAGGGCGACAGGGCATTCAGTACTTC
NA | TRBJ2-3 | NA | TRBV15 | CATSRTSTTYTDTQYF | TGTGCCACCAGCAGAACTAGCACAACATACACAGATACGCAGTATTTT
NA | TRBJ1-1 | TRBD1 | TRBV6-1 | CASSRTGGNTEAFF | TGTGCCAGCAGCAGGACAGGGGGTAACACTGAAGCTTTCTTT
NA | TRBJ1-3 | NA | TRBV5-1 | CASSFDQNTIYF | TGCGCCAGCAGCTTCGACCAAAACACCATATATTTT
NA | TRBJ1-3 | NA | TRBV10-3 | CATNSQPRTGNTIYF | TGTGCCACCAACTCACAGCCCCGGACAGGAAACACCATATATTTT